The subject of this entry is one TCR beta chain. Its antigen is unidentified. The assay was immunoSEQ multiplex PCR, and TCRdb's table has in-frame clones only and misses some. Among around 39,000 clones, over 80% were seen once, and the ten largest hold 0.9% to 1.2%. The data belong to a study of PD-1 blockade in mismatch repair-deficient tumors. Study information: Patients had approximately 13 mismatch repair-deficient cancer types and were previously treated and progressing.

The CDR3 length is 14 residues. From germline, CDR1 is SGDLS and CDR2 YYNGEE. The V end lost 0 bases, the J end lost 3 bases, and 10 bases lay between the germline ends. Findings and limits, study-wide: After pembrolizumab, tumor-resident clones rose rapidly, then generally contracted before radiologic responses.

All patients were mismatch repair deficient, assessed by either PCR or immunohistochemistry. This clonotype originated in an adult with mismatch repair-deficient cancer. The material was PBMCs, obtained about 38 weeks after starting pembrolizumab. The chain employs TRBV9 and TRBJ2-7, with D possibly being TRBD1 (5 bases). For the CDR3, the DNA is TGTGCCAGCAGCGTAGGAATAGGGGACTACGAGCAGTACTTC. This translates into CASSVGIGDYEQYF. Full variable domain (missing parts from reference TRBV9 and TRBJ2-7): DSGVTQTPKHLITATGQRVTLRCSPRSGDLSVYWYQQSLDQGLQFLIQYYNGEERAKGNILERFSAQQFPDLHSELNLSSLELGDSALYFCASSVGIGDYEQYFGPGTRLTVT.